This is a list of T cell receptor beta chains from one sample in a study of CD8 T cells in ankylosing spondylitis. MiXCR was run by TCRdb on the 5' RACE reads, yielding one entry per CDR3 protein. This table holds fewer than 450,000 distinct CDR3 sequences, 17% found once. Sequenced: blood, either unsorted or a sorted T cell fraction (not recorded which). Source of these receptors: a male donor with ankylosing spondylitis. Each CDR3 is given with its conserved first and last residue. The order of the fields is D gene, V gene, clone size, J gene, CDR3 protein, CDR3 DNA. A D gene is named only where the DNA matches it firmly. Only part of the rows carry a size: once, few, many, or a class if the clone is expanded.

NA	TRBV12-3/TRBV12-4	NA	TRBJ2-5	CASSSAWGGLTRLETQYF	TGTGCCAGCAGTTCGGCCTGGGGGGGCCTCACTAGGTTAGAGACCCAGTACTTC
TRBD2	TRBV12-3/TRBV12-4	NA	TRBJ2-1	CASSFRGTSGSSEQFF	TGTGCCAGCAGTTTCCGCGGGACTAGCGGGAGTAGTGAGCAGTTCTTC
NA	TRBV14	few	TRBJ2-1	CASSQDWALSYNEQFF	TGTGCCAGCAGCCAAGATTGGGCCCTATCCTACAATGAGCAGTTCTTC
NA	TRBV18	NA	TRBJ1-2	CASSPEGPPIGGYTF	TGTGCCAGCTCACCCGAGGGGCCCCCGATTGGAGGCTACACCTTC
TRBD1	TRBV18	NA	TRBJ1-4	CASSPTGENEKLFF	TGTGCCAGCTCACCGACAGGGGAAAATGAAAAACTGTTTTTT
TRBD2	TRBV12-3/TRBV12-4	few	TRBJ2-3	CASSSSGTDTQYF	TGTGCCAGCAGCTCGAGCGGGACCGATACGCAGTATTTT
NA	TRBV20-1	few	TRBJ2-1	CSARQRWLYNEQFF	TGCAGTGCTAGACAGCGGTGGCTCTACAATGAGCAGTTCTTC
NA	TRBV12-3/TRBV12-4	NA	TRBJ2-3	CASSLGRADTQYF	TGTGCCAGCAGTTTAGGGAGGGCAGATACGCAGTATTTT
TRBD1	TRBV12-3/TRBV12-4	many	TRBJ2-2	CASSLPGTGAGTGELFF	TGTGCCAGCAGTTTACCCGGGACAGGGGCCGGAACCGGGGAGCTGTTTTTT
NA	TRBV12-3/TRBV12-4	few	TRBJ2-1	CASSTTGPRYYNEQFF	TGTGCCAGCAGTACTACCGGTCCACGGTACTACAATGAGCAGTTCTTC
NA	TRBV7-3	NA	TRBJ1-1	CASSSEPLNTEAFF	TGTGCCAGCAGCTCTGAGCCCTTGAACACTGAAGCTTTCTTT
NA	TRBV12-3/TRBV12-4	many	TRBJ2-1	CASSFSTQQFF	TGTGCCAGCAGTTTTTCCACCCAGCAGTTCTTC
TRBD1	TRBV27	many	TRBJ2-7	CASSLQGAFYPSPVYF	TGTGCCAGCAGTTTGCAGGGGGCGTTTTACCCCTCCCCCGTGTACTTC
TRBD1	TRBV18	few	TRBJ2-7	CASSDRDRDEQYF	TGTGCCAGCTCAGACCGGGACAGGGACGAGCAGTACTTC
TRBD1	TRBV7-9	few	TRBJ1-3	CASSYSGGSGNTIYF	TGTGCCAGCAGCTATTCAGGGGGCTCTGGAAACACCATATATTTT
NA	TRBV20-1	few	TRBJ2-5	CSANPSTETQYF	TGCAGTGCTAATCCTAGCACGGAGACCCAGTACTTC
NA	TRBV20-1	few	TRBJ1-4	CSARDRQRGEKLFF	TGCAGTGCTAGAGATCGGCAACGAGGAGAAAAACTGTTTTTT
TRBD1	TRBV2	many	TRBJ1-1	CATSGSGGGGGAFF	TGTGCCACCTCAGGGTCAGGGGGCGGTGGAGGCGCTTTCTTT
NA	TRBV7-2	few	TRBJ1-1	CASSPSLGAHTEAFF	TGTGCCAGCAGCCCAAGCCTTGGGGCTCACACTGAAGCTTTCTTT
NA	TRBV20-1	NA	TRBJ2-6	CSASSQAGRANVLTF	TGCAGTGCTAGTTCCCAGGCTGGGCGGGCCAACGTCCTGACTTTC
TRBD1	TRBV2	NA	TRBJ2-1	CASRETGANEQFF	TGTGCCAGCAGGGAGACAGGGGCCAATGAGCAGTTCTTC
TRBD1	TRBV19	NA	TRBJ2-7	CASSTAQGSSYEQYF	TGTGCCAGTAGTACCGCACAGGGGAGCTCCTACGAGCAGTACTTC
NA	TRBV3-1	few	TRBJ1-6	CASSQDVGPANSPLHF	TGTGCCAGCAGCCAAGATGTGGGGCCTGCGAATTCACCCCTCCACTTT
TRBD1	TRBV12-5	NA	TRBJ1-5	CASGLDRGQPQHF	TGTGCTAGTGGTTTGGACAGGGGACAGCCCCAGCATTTT
TRBD2	TRBV3-1	NA	TRBJ2-7	CASSQLAGVMGYEQYF	TGTGCCAGCAGCCAATTAGCGGGAGTAATGGGCTACGAGCAGTACTTC
TRBD1	TRBV9	few	TRBJ2-1	CASSVVQGVGEQFF	TGTGCCAGCAGCGTAGTACAGGGGGTAGGTGAGCAGTTCTTC
NA	TRBV6-5	few	TRBJ1-4	CASSYTPTRPNEKLFF	TGTGCCAGCAGTTACACCCCCACCAGGCCTAATGAAAAACTGTTTTTT
TRBD1	TRBV12-3/TRBV12-4	NA	TRBJ1-4	CASSQTGGREKLFF	TGTGCCAGCAGTCAGACAGGGGGCAGGGAAAAACTGTTTTTT
TRBD2	TRBV6-2/TRBV6-3	few	TRBJ2-2	CAIQGAGGANGELFF	TGTGCCATCCAAGGGGCGGGGGGCGCGAACGGGGAGCTGTTTTTT
TRBD2	TRBV12-3/TRBV12-4	many	TRBJ2-1	CASSPGAGVAFF	TGTGCCAGCAGTCCCGGGGCGGGAGTGGCGTTCTTC
TRBD2	TRBV4-2	NA	TRBJ2-3	CASSRLAGGGTDTQYF	TGTGCCAGCAGCCGACTAGCGGGAGGGGGCACAGATACGCAGTATTTT
NA	TRBV6-1	NA	TRBJ1-3	CASSEVRQAGSSGNTIYF	TGTGCCAGCAGTGAAGTTCGGCAGGCGGGAAGCTCTGGAAACACCATATATTTT
NA	TRBV4-1	NA	TRBJ1-2	CASSQSGGIQQRANYGYTF	TGCGCCAGCAGCCAGTCCGGTGGGATCCAACAAAGAGCTAACTATGGCTACACCTTC
NA	TRBV4-1	NA	TRBJ2-5	CASSQDGLLGETQYF	TGCGCCAGCAGCCAAGATGGTTTGCTAGGAGAGACCCAGTACTTC
TRBD1	TRBV14	NA	TRBJ2-1	CASSQGQGLGGQFF	TGTGCCAGCAGCCAGGGACAGGGATTGGGGGGACAGTTCTTC